Listed here is a single TCR beta chain. What it binds is unknown. Through 5' RACE with UMI labels, the TRB cDNA libraries were prepared. TCRdb re-analyzed the 5' RACE reads; it lists each CDR3 protein once, without DNA. This sample's table reports over 35,000 distinct CDR3 sequences. This sample was taken from a study of CXCR3-negative and CXCR3-positive naive CD8 T cells. Points from the study as a whole: Naive CXCR3-negative cells resembled naive CXCR3-positive cells in TRBV-TRBJ usage; memory cells differed.

The sequenced sample was memory CD8+ T cells from blood. The TCR comes from a human donor in good health. Some clones in this sample may be carry-over from other donors' samples.

CDR3 region: CSAGDSNQPQHF. The chain employs TRBV29-1 and TRBJ1-5; TCRdb returns TRBD1, unconfirmable since there is no DNA. The CDR3 is made up of 12 amino acids. In germline, CDR1 is SQVTM, CDR2 ANQGSEA. Looking up the rest from reference TRBV29-1 and TRBJ1-5 gives the full variable domain: SAVISQKPSRDICQRGTSLTIQCQVDSQVTMMFWYRQQPGQSLTLIATANQGSEATYESGFVIDKFPISRPNLTFSTLTVSNMSPEDSSIYLCSAGDSNQPQHFGDGTRLSIL.